The sequence of this TCR beta chain was determined in a study of T cell repertoires in cytomegalovirus infection (dated by TCRdb to between 2018 and 2020). Context from the whole study: Peptide stimulations targeted recently identified HLA-C-restricted CMV epitopes, whose presentation resists viral immunomodulation, together with well-studied HLA-B-restricted epitopes. Donor HLA type was relevant to the analysis, as public TCR beta signatures indicated carriage of CMV infection together with the matching HLA type. Overall study results and their limits: The ex vivo response was dominated by HLA-C-restricted CMV-specific TCR beta clonotypes, which also provided the single most frequent clonotype in two of eight donors. In both this cohort and an independent roughly 350-donor cohort, the cumulative frequency of public TCR beta family members distinguished carriers of CMV infection plus the relevant HLA type.

Interpreted using the paper, the treatment or condition label stands for: in vitro stimulation with specific CMV peptide epitopes to enrich CMV-specific T cells. CDR1 and CDR2 are read off the germline V gene as SNHLY and FYNNEI. Its CDR3 holds 15 amino acids, cysteine through phenylalanine. The CDR3 DNA has 45 bases and is translated from base 1. V is reduced by 6 bases and J by 2 bases, leaving a spacing of 14 bases between them. The instrument given in TCRdb is Illumina HiSeq 1500. TCRdb applied fastp at Q25 and MiXCR to the public reads, then kept only in-frame beta chains. Every distinct CDR3 protein forms one entry, paired with its most common genes and DNA. In this sample the table shows 110,000 or so distinct CDR3 sequences, 30% to 35% of which occur a single time. The top ten clones comprise approximately 41% of the sample. Regarding this clonotype: Its antigen has not been determined. The record has no base qualities; no much larger clone is one base away.

The sample here was CD8+ T cells from cultured PBMCs, taken from culture after CMV antigen stimulation. Rearrangement joined TRBV2 to TRBJ1-5; the D segment could be TRBD1, given 6 matching bases. The TCR originated in a human donor in good health (CMV status not recorded). Some clones in this sample may be carry-over from other donors' samples. The DNA is as follows: TGTGCCAGCAGAGGGGGAATTTCGGGCAATCAGCCCCAGCATTTT. Its protein is CASRGGISGNQPQHF.